This T cell receptor (beta chain) was found in a study of cytomegalovirus exposure and HLA in healthy donors (TCRdb year 2017). Regarding the complete study: An earlier analysis of some 550 of the donors reported approximately 290 Gb of sequence data and 117 million unique TCR beta sequences from 150 million to 200 million T cells. The study aimed to test whether cataloging public T cell receptors could reveal signatures of past pathogen exposure. All discovery cohort repertoires had been generated on a single sequencing platform. To predict cytomegalovirus infection status, the study brought together high-throughput TCR immunosequencing, statistical association of individual TCRs with disease status, and machine learning. In an earlier analysis of several hundred of the donors, high-throughput TCR beta sequencing was used to judge whether each TCR beta V gene segment behaved as functional or pseudogenic. A separate validation cohort of some 130 different subjects was used in addition to the 666-subject first cohort. Class I and class II HLA loci were covered by the typing at four-digit resolution. To study patterns of TCR occurrence, a later analysis re-analyzed previously published TCR beta repertoires from 700 or so donors and added high-resolution HLA genotyping. Donor age, sex, ethnicity and CMV serostatus were compiled together with the repertoire data. A later genetic analysis took genome-wide SNP genotypes for about three fifths of the 666 donors and used that subset as a discovery cohort. The study profiled the T cell repertoires of approximately 700 subjects by immunosequencing and related them to cytomegalovirus serostatus. Across approximately 400 genotyped donors of the cohort, an average of about 220,000 unique TCR beta nucleotide sequences per donor were sequenced, and roughly 20% of those sequences were non-productive. In the later analysis, no new phenotypic data were used to find candidate immune exposures; instead, reliance was placed on TCR beta sequences and their occurrence across donors. Four to six DR-DQ haplotypes were handled as single units for association and clustering, since linkage in the cohort was strong. Roughly 300 gigabases of sequencing data and approximately 80 million unique TCR sequences were included in an early release covering about 620 HLA-typed donors. Typing coverage differed by locus: A, B, C, DRB1 and DQB1 were typed in about 629-640 donors, DQA1 in 500 to 550, DPA1 in around 580, and DPB1 in roughly 470. The genetic ancestry cluster associated with self-reported Caucasian donors included approximately 85% of the 398 genotyped donors. Broad study findings and their caveats: In a later analysis, HLA-associated TCR beta chains showed more clonal expansion and lower generation probabilities than non-associated chains that were equally common. In a later analysis, the rate of TCR association differed among HLA loci, with DRB1 alleles having the most associated TCRs and HLA-C alleles having the fewest. The sequencing pipeline was judged likely to have produced a cluster of highly shared sequence variants as a technical artifact. At a false discovery rate of 0.05, a later analysis linked about 16,000 TCR beta sequences to specific HLA alleles. The earlier analysis of some 540 of the donors excluded some 16 rarely observed V segments, including chromosome 9 orphons, because counts were too low. Roughly uniform sequencing depth across donors was assumed in presence/absence analyses, although this assumption may not hold. Compared with the approximately 700-donor mean, donors in an Asian-associated ancestry cluster had fewer N-insertions in productive TCRs, according to a later genetic analysis. The classifier was reported to diagnose cytomegalovirus status with high specificity and sensitivity in both the original cohort and the validation cohort. Linkage disequilibrium might explain the correlated functional status among segregating V segments, but an unknown experimental factor could not be ruled out. According to a later analysis, parvovirus B19, influenza, CMV and Epstein-Barr virus appeared linked to several top co-occurrence clusters. Three of the identified cytomegalovirus-associated TCR beta chains were confirmed in vitro to be specific for cytomegalovirus antigens. An association between a missense DCLRE1C variant and V-gene and J-gene trimming of TCR beta chains was found in a later genetic analysis and replicated in an independent cohort. Because some donors lacked HLA typing at each locus, the association tests relied only on the typed subset. Some IMGT-functional V segments, including TRBV6-2 and TRBV6-3, could not be distinguished by the 87-base-pair reads and were therefore excluded. Strong co-occurrence of HLA alleles, especially DR and DQ, made assigning TCR associations to individual alleles difficult. A further reported finding was that TCR beta sequences accurately predicted the HLA-A and HLA-B alleles for most subjects in the first cohort. This cohort had only TCR beta chains sequenced, and the lack of alpha or paired-chain data limited which features could be detected. In the study, 164 TCR beta chains were listed as associated with cytomegalovirus. Immune exposure information for the cohort was limited to CMV serostatus. In an earlier analysis of about 540 of the donors, most TCR beta V segments were observed in productive rearrangements about 90% or about 30% of the time, broadly matching IMGT annotations. In a later analysis, most CMV-associated TCR beta chains were found to appear HLA-restricted, with HLA associations seemingly driven largely by CMV exposure. The authors suggested that the approach could potentially be generalized to other disease states and immunological phenotypes. While some public TCRs were present in many individuals, most TCR sequences turned up only very rarely across donors.

With respect to this clone: No antigen is known for it. It has no much larger one-base neighbor in the sample; base qualities were not kept.

The method behind the library was the immunoSEQ multiplex PCR assay. For the multiplex PCR, a mixture combining 60 forward primers for TCR Vbeta segments and 13 reverse primers for TCR Jbeta segments was used. A multiplex PCR assay on genomic DNA amplified the CDR3 region of rearranged TCR beta genes. On the Illumina HiSeq System, the amplified TCR beta libraries were sequenced as 87-base-pair reads. Per the original workflow: A later analysis tallied some 79 million unique TCR beta chains across the 666 repertoires, and around 10 million of those chains were shared by two or more donors. To remove PCR and sequencing errors, raw reads were error-corrected and collapsed into unique sequences using a nearest-neighbor algorithm that merged closely related sequences. To assign V, D and J gene segments, CDR3 sequences were aligned to IMGT reference sequences. For a sequence to be retained, a match of at least six nucleotides was required to both a V gene segment and a J gene segment. A rearrangement was called productive if the CDR3 had no stop codons and remained in frame with V and J, and every other rearrangement was called non-productive. CDR3 was defined according to IMGT convention as the region running from the second conserved V-encoded cysteine to the conserved J-encoded phenylalanine. The earlier analysis of about 560 of the donors excluded any sequence lacking an unambiguous match to a single V gene segment. An earlier analysis of several hundred of the donors classified V segments as functional when productive rearrangements were above 56.7% and as segregating when the standard deviation between donors was above 5%. A statistical classification framework was developed to diagnose cytomegalovirus status using the catalog of TCR beta chain sequences. V and J gene assignment, in a later analysis, came from comparing TCR nucleotide sequences with IMGT/GENE-DB human TR gene sequences. In a later analysis, CDR3 sequences and most-parsimonious VDJ recombination scenarios were assigned using the TCRdist pipeline. In a later analysis, each TCR beta chain was defined by its CDR3 amino acid sequence together with its V-gene family, and reads lacking a unique V-gene family were excluded. In a later analysis, some 600 highly shared, low-generation-probability nucleotide sequences were removed to address suspected cross-contamination and a sequencing artifact. In a later analysis, a clonal expansion index was calculated for each public chain from normalized within-repertoire ranks of inferred template counts. In a later analysis, generation probabilities were computed with a VDJ recombination model fitted to out-of-frame rearrangements, and the resulting probabilities were checked against IGoR. Hypergeometric tests were used in a later analysis to score TCR-TCR, TCR-HLA and TCR-CMV co-occurrence, with a repertoire-size bias correction applied to the TCR pairs. A later analysis estimated false discovery rates by permuting HLA or CMV assignments 20 times. A later analysis grouped co-occurring TCRs with DBSCAN, adding TCRdist sequence similarity when clustering within HLA-allele-positive subsets. For co-occurrence clustering, repertoires with fewer than 30,000 or more than 120,000 public chains were excluded, along with four to six repertoires with anomalous nucleotide sharing. The table was pulled from immuneACCESS by TCRdb, which kept in-frame rearrangements only. Such tables lose some clones; where checked, under half of the loss comes from unresolved V genes, and the rest has no known cause. V, J and clone size reflect that table, while D and trimming were determined from the DNA. The sample contains over 140,000 clones, around 80% of them found a single time. The ten biggest clones cover about 2.5% of the sample.

The cohort was made up of 500 to 800 healthy bone marrow donors. All cohort members were sampled while nominally healthy, although unrecorded immune exposures were likely present. The donor tested CMV seronegative, placing the donor among the 352 seronegative members of the cohort. Each donor provided a peripheral blood sample, and peripheral blood mononuclear cells were used for TCR beta sequencing. Genomic DNA extraction from the blood cell samples was performed with the Qiagen DNeasy Blood Extraction Kit. Based on the germline V gene, the CDR1 and CDR2 sequences are SGHRS and YFSETQ. The CDR3, from cysteine to phenylalanine, totals 12 residues. The only DNA kept is the CDR3, 36 bases in frame from the first base. Deletion took 4 bases off V and 4 bases off J, with a span of 8 bases between the germline ends.

The sample comprised PBMCs. The V and J segments used are TRBV5-1 and TRBJ1-1; no D gene can be assigned with confidence. The TCR comes from a man aged 50 to 59 in good health and CMV-seronegative. DNA sequence: TGCGCCAGCAGCGAAGGAGGCACTGAAGCTTTCTTT. Its product reads: CASSEGGTEAFF.